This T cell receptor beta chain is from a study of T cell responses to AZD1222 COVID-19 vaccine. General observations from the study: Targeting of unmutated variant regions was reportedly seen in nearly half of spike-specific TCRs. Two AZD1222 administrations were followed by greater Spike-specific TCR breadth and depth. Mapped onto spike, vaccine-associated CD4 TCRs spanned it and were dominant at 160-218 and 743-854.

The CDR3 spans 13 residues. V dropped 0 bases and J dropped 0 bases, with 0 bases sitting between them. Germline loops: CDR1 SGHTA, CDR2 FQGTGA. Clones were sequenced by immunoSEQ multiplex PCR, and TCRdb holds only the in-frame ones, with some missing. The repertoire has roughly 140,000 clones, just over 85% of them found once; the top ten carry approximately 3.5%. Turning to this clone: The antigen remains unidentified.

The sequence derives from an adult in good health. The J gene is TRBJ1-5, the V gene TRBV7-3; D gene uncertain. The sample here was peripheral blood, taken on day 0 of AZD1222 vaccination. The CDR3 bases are TGTGCCAGCAGCTTAACTAGCAATCAGCCCCAGCATTTT. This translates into CASSLTSNQPQHF.